This T cell receptor beta chain emerged from a study of shared clonotypes between healthy human individuals. The overall study: Participating donors consisted of a couple of women and three men aged 18 to 49. Study-wide results and caveats: Researchers sampled only blood; tissue repertoires likely differ.

Turning to this clone: The antigen is unknown.

This CDR3 contains 13 residues. Germline CDR1 and CDR2: SGHTA and FQGTGA. Trimming left V 1 base short and J 4 bases short, with 7 bases between. Libraries were prepared by immunoSEQ multiplex PCR; TCRdb keeps only in-frame clonotypes and omits some of them. The data contain roughly 1.4 million clones, approximately 98.5% of them seen just once; the ten biggest clones take up approximately 0.38%. This sequence originates from a man aged 25 to 45 in good health. This chain uses TRBV7-3 with TRBJ2-5; no clear D. The sequencing input was naive CD4+ T cells sorted from blood. Subset noted: CD45RA+ positively selected. The CDR3 loop is CASSLNWGETQYF. The DNA for the CDR3 is TGTGCCAGCAGCTTAAACTGGGGAGAGACCCAGTACTTC.